This T cell receptor (beta chain) was profiled in a study of cytomegalovirus exposure and HLA in healthy donors. Whole-study results and caveats: Some V segments (TRBV6-2 and TRBV6-3 among them) were excluded as indistinguishable. Most TCR sequences were uncommon, yet certain public TCRs appeared in many donors. Productive rates of about 90% or about 30% were seen for most TCR beta V segments in an earlier analysis. CMV serostatus alone was available as immune exposure information.

A multiplex PCR was run with 60 Vbeta primers and 13 Jbeta primers. Profiling relied on immunoSEQ multiplex PCR, and the TCRdb table lists in-frame clones only, not all of them. The sample records about 160,000 clones, 80% being singletons. For this clone: The antigen is not known.

The CDR3 is made up of 14 amino acids. Per germline, CDR1 MNHEY and CDR2 SMNVEV (reference sequence). V lost 5 bases to trimming and J lost 10 bases; unmatched junction nucleotides: 7. This TCR derives from a man aged 25 to 40 in good health and CMV-seronegative. The chain couples TRBV27 to TRBJ2-1; 11 nucleotides align to TRBD2. Input material: PBMCs. The CDR3 DNA reads TGTGCCAGCAGTAGTCTAGCGGGGGGCCGGGAGCAGTTCTTC. It encodes CASSSLAGGREQFF.